The source of this TCR beta chain is a study of blood T cell repertoires in COVID-19. Study-wide context: The study drew acute and convalescent COVID-19 samples from the United States, Italy and Spain. In each case, the material was cDNA or gDNA derived from T cells, B-cell-depleted T cells, or PBMCs.

From germline, CDR1 is LGHDT and CDR2 YNNKEL (reference sequence). The CDR3 loop spans 14 amino acids. V shed 5 bases, J shed 3 bases, and the junction held 4 bases outside the gene matches. In the source study's methods: Amplification from reference gene primers served as the basis for estimated nucleated cell counts. Assay: immunoSEQ multiplex PCR; the TCRdb copy retains only in-frame clones and omits some. The V and J calls and clone size come from that table; D and trimming were worked out from the DNA. The data contain hundreds of thousands of clones, more than 75% of them singletons. The chain recombines TRBV3-1 (or the pseudogene TRBV3-2) with TRBJ1-1; 9 positions match TRBD1. The clonotype was recovered from a woman aged 25 to 39 who had recovered from COVID-19. Specimen: peripheral blood. CDR3 DNA sequence: TGTGCCAGCAGCGCCCGGGACAGGGACACTGAAGCTTTCTTT. Its protein product is CASSARDRDTEAFF.